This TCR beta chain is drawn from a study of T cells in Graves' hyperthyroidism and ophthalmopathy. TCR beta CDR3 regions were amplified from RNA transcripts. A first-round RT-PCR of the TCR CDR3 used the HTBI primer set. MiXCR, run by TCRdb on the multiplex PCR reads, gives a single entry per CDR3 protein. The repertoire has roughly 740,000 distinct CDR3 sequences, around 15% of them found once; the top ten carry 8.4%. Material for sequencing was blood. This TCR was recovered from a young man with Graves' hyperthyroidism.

The CDR3 DNA sequence: TGTGCCAGCAGCTTGGGACTAGCCGAACCTTCCTACGAGCAGTACTTC. It specifies CASSLGLAEPSYEQYF. The chain links TRBV5-8 to TRBJ2-7; 7 positions agree with TRBD2. The V gene end was trimmed by 0 bases and the J gene end by 1 base; junction bases not matched to a gene: 7. CDR1 is SGHTS, CDR2 YDEGEE, per germline. CDR3 size: 16 residues.